This TCR beta chain derives from a study of cytomegalovirus exposure and HLA in healthy donors. Study context: Earlier sequencing of about 200 million T cells yielded around 100 million unique TCR beta sequences.

Study-level findings and limits: Investigators reported 150 to 200 TCR beta chains as tied to cytomegalovirus. Within an earlier analysis, most TCR beta V segments proved productive either about 90% or about 30% of the time. Researchers reportedly found TCR beta sequences accurately predicted most subjects' HLA-A and HLA-B alleles.

In the PCR, 60 Vbeta and 13 Jbeta primers were used. TCRdb's copy holds only in-frame clones and misses some; the assay was immunoSEQ multiplex PCR. The sample contains roughly 120,000 clones, over 60% of which appear only once. Concerning this clone: Its antigen is unknown.

This sequence was found in a human donor in good health. The source material was PBMCs.

The CDR3 DNA follows: TGTGCCAGTAGTAGGAACAGAGAGAACACTGAAGCTTTCTTT. Its translation: CASSRNRENTEAFF. The chain is built from TRBV19 and TRBJ1-1; no reliable D call. Trimming removed 4 bases from V and 1 base from J, with 10 bases in between. CDR1 and CDR2 from the germline V gene are LNHDA and SQIVND (reference sequence). This CDR3 contains 14 residues. The whole variable domain, remainder taken from reference TRBV19 and TRBJ1-1, is DGGITQSPKYLFRKEGQNVTLSCEQNLNHDAMYWYRQDPGQGLRLIYYSQIVNDFQKGDIAEGYSVSREKKESFPLTVTSAQKNPTAFYLCASSRNRENTEAFFGQGTRLTVV.